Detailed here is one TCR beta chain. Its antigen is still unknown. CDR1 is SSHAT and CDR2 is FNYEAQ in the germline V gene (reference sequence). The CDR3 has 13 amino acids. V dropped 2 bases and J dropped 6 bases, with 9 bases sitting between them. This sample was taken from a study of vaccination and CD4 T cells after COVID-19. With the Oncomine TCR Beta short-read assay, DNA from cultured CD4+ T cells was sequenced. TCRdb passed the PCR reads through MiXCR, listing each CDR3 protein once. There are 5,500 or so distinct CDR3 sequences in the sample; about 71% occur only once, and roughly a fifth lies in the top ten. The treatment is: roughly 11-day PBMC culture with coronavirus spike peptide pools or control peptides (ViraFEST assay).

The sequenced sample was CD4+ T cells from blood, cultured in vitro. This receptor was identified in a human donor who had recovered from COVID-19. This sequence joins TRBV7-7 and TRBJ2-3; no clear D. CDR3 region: CASSLSEADTQYF. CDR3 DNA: TGTGCCAGCAGCTTAAGCGAAGCGGATACGCAGTATTTT.